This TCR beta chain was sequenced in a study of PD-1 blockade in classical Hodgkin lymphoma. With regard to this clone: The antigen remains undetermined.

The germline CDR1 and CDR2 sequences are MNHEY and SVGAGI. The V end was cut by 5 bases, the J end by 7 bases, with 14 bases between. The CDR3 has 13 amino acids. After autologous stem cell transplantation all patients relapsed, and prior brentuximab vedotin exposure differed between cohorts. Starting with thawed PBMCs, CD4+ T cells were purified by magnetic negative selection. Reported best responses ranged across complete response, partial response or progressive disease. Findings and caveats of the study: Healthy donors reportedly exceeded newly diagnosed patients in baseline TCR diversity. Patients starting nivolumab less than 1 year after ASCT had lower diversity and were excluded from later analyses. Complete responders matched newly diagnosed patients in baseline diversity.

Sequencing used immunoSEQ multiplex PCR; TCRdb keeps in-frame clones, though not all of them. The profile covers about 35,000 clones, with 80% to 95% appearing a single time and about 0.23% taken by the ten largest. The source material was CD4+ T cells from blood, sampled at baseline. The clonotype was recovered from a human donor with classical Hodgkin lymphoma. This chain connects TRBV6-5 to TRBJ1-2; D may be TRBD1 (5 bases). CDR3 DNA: TGTGCCAGCAGTACAGGATCCCAACGTGGCTACACCTTC. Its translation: CASSTGSQRGYTF.